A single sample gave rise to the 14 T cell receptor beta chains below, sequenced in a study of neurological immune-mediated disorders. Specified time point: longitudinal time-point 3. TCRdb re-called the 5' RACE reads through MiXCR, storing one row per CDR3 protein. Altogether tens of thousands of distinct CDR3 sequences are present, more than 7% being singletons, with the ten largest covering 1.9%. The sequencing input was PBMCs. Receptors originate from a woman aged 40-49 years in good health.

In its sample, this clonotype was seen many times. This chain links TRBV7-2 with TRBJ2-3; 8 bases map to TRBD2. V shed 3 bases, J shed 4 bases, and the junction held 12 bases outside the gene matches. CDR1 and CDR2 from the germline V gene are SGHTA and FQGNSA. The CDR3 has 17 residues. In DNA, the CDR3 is TGTGCCAGCAGCTTTTTATCGAGCGGGGGTAGGGCAGATACGCAGTATTTT. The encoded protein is CASSFLSSGGRADTQYF.

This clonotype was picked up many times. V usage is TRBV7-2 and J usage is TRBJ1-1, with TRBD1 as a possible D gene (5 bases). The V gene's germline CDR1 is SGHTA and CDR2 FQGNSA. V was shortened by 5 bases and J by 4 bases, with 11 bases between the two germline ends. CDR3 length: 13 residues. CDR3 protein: CASSLQGTTEAFF. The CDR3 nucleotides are TGTGCCAGCAGCCTTCAGGGTACCACTGAAGCTTTCTTT. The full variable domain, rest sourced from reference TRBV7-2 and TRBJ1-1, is GAGVSQSPSNKVTEKGKDVELRCDPISGHTALYWYRQSLGQGLEFLIYFQGNSAPDKSGLPSDRFSAERTGGSVSTLTIQRTQQEDSAVYLCASSLQGTTEAFFGQGTRLTVV.

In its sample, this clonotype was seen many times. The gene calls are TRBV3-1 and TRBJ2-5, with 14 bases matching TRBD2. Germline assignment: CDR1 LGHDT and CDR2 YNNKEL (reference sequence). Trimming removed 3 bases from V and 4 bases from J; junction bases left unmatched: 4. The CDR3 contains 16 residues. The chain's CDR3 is CASSQGGLAGAETQYF. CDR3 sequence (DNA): TGTGCCAGCAGCCAGGGGGGACTAGCGGGGGCAGAGACCCAGTACTTC.

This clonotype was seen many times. CDR3 DNA sequence: TGTGCCAGCAGCCCCGTGGGGGCCAACGTCCTGACTTTC. Its translation is CASSPVGANVLTF. The rearrangement links TRBV7-2 to TRBJ2-6; D uncertain. V was shortened by 5 bases and J by 4 bases, with 6 bases between the two germline ends. From germline, CDR1 is SGHTA and CDR2 FQGNSA. The CDR3 extends over 13 amino acids.

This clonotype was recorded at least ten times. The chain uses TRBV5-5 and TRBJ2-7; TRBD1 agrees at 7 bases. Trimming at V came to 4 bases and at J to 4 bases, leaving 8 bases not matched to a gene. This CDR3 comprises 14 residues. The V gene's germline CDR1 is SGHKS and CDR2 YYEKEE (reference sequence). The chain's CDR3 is CASSTTGTEYEQYF. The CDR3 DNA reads TGTGCCAGCAGCACGACTGGGACAGAGTACGAGCAGTACTTC.

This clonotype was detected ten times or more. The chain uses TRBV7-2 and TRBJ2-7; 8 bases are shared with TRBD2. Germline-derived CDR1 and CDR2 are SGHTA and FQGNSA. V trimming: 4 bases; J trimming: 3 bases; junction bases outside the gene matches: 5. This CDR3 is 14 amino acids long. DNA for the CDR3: TGTGCCAGCAGCTCACCCGGGAGGGTCTACGAGCAGTACTTC. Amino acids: CASSSPGRVYEQYF.

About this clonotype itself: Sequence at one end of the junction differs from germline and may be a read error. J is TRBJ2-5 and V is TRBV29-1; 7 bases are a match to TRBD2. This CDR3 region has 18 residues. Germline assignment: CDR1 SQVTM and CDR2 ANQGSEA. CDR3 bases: TGCAGCGTAACCGGGACCCAGTTCAGCCTTTATGGGGGGGAGACCCGGTACTTC. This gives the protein CSVTGTQFSLYGGETRYF.

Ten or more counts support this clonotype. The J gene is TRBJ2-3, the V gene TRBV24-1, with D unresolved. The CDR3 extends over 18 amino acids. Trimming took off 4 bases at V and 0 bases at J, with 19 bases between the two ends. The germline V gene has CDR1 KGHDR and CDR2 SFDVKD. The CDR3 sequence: CATSDPADPEYSTDTQYF. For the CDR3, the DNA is TGTGCCACCAGTGACCCCGCGGACCCAGAATATAGCACAGATACGCAGTATTTT.

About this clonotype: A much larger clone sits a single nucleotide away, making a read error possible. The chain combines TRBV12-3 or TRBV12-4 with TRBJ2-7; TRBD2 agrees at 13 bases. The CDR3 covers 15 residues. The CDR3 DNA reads TGTACCAGCAGTTTGACTAGCGGGGGGAACTACGAGCAGTACTTC. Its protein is CTSSLTSGGNYEQYF.

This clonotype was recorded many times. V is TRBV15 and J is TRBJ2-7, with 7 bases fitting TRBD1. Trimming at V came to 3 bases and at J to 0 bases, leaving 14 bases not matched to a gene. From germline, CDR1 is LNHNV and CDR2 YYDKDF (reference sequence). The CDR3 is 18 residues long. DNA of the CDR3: TGTGCCACCAGCAGTACCGGGACAGCCTTAACGAGCTCCTACGAGCAGTACTTC. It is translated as CATSSTGTALTSSYEQYF.

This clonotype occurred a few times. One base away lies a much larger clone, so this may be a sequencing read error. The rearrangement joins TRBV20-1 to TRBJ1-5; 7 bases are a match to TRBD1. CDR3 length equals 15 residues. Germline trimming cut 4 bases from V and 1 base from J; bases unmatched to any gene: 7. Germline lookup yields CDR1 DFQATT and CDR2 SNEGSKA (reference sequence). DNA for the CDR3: TGCAGTGCTACCGGGACAGTGAGAAGCAATCAGCCCCAGCATTTT. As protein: CSATGTVRSNQPQHF.

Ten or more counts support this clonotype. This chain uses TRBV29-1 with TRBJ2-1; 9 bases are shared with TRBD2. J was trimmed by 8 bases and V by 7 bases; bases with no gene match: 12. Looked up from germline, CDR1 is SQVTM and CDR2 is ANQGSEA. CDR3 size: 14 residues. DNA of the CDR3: TGCAGCGAAAGGGGGCCTAGCGGGAAAGATGAGCAGTTCTTC. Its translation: CSERGPSGKDEQFF.

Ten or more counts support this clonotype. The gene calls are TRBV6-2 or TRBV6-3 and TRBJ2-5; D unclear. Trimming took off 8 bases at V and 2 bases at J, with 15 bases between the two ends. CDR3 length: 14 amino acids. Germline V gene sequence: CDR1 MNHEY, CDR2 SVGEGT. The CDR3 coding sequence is TGTGCCAGCGGATACGCGGAGCTTCAAGAGACCCAGTACTTC. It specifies CASGYAELQETQYF.

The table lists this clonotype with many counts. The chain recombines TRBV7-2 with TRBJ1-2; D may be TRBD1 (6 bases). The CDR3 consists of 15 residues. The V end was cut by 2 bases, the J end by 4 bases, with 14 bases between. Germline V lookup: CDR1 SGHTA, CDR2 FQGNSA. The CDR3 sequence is CASSLPTGGFYGYTF. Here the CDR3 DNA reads TGTGCCAGCAGCTTACCGACTGGGGGCTTCTATGGCTACACCTTC.